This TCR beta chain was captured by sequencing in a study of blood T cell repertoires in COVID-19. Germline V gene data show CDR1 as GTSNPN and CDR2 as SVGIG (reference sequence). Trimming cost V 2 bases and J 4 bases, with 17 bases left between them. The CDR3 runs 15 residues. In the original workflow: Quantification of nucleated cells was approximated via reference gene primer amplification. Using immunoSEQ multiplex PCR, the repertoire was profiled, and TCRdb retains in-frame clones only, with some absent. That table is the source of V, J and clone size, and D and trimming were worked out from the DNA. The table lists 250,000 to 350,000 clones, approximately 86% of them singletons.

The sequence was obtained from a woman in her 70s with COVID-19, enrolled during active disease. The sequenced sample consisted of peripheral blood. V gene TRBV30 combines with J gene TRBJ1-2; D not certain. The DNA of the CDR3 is TGTGCCTGGAGTAAGGTGGAGACGAGAATCTATGGCTACACCTTC. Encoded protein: CAWSKVETRIYGYTF.